This T cell receptor (beta chain) was sequenced for a study of blood T cell repertoires in COVID-19. Looking at the study overall: Samples taken during acute and convalescent COVID-19 were collected in the United States, Italy and Spain.

This CDR3 is built from 17 residues. V lost 1 base and J 0 bases, leaving 16 bases between the germline ends. Germline CDR1 is GTSNPN and CDR2 is SVGIG (reference sequence). Measured with immunoSEQ multiplex PCR; TCRdb has only the in-frame clones, and not every one. The sample has approximately 97,000 clones; 80% to 90% are singletons. The table lists this clone with a count of one. The specimen was peripheral blood. The receptor comes from an elderly woman with acute or convalescent COVID-19. The gene calls are TRBV30 and TRBJ2-4; a weak D match, TRBD2 (6 bases). The CDR3 sequence is CAWSAHQPGLAKNIQYF. In DNA, the CDR3 is TGTGCCTGGAGTGCCCATCAACCGGGACTAGCCAAAAACATTCAGTACTTC.